The entry below describes one T cell receptor (beta chain). Its cognate antigen has yet to be identified. Base qualities were left out, and no much larger clone turns up one base away. The same CDR3 also results from other DNA sequences found in this sample. The library was built by means of the immunoSEQ multiplex PCR assay. For the multiplex PCR, a mixture combining 60 forward primers for TCR Vbeta segments and 13 reverse primers for TCR Jbeta segments was used. The CDR3 region of rearranged TCR beta genes was amplified from genomic DNA by a multiplex PCR assay. The amplified TCR beta libraries were sequenced on the Illumina HiSeq System as 87-base-pair reads. The paper's processing steps were these. A later analysis tallied 70 million to 100 million unique TCR beta chains across the 700 or so repertoires, and about 12 million of those chains were shared by two or more donors. Raw reads were error-corrected and collapsed into unique sequences with a nearest-neighbor algorithm that merged closely related sequences to remove PCR and sequencing errors. Alignment of CDR3 sequences to IMGT reference sequences was used to assign V, D and J gene segments. Each retained sequence needed at least a six-nucleotide match to both a V gene segment and a J gene segment. Rearrangements were classified as productive when the CDR3 lacked stop codons and remained in frame with V and J, and all other rearrangements were classified as non-productive. CDR3 was defined by IMGT convention, running from the second conserved V-encoded cysteine to the conserved J-encoded phenylalanine. The earlier analysis of fewer than 750 of the donors excluded sequences that lacked an unambiguous match to a single V gene segment. In an earlier analysis of around 600 of the donors, V segments were called functional above 56.7% productive rearrangements and were called segregating when the between-donor standard deviation exceeded 5%. A statistical classification framework was developed to diagnose cytomegalovirus status using the catalog of TCR beta chain sequences. In a later analysis, TCR nucleotide sequences were compared against IMGT/GENE-DB human TR gene sequences so that V and J genes could be assigned. In a later analysis, CDR3 sequences and most-parsimonious VDJ recombination scenarios were assigned using the TCRdist pipeline. In a later analysis, each TCR beta chain was defined by its CDR3 amino acid sequence together with its V-gene family, and reads lacking a unique V-gene family were excluded. To address suspected cross-contamination and a sequencing artifact, a later analysis removed around 600 highly shared, low-generation-probability nucleotide sequences. In a later analysis, a clonal expansion index for each public chain was calculated from normalized within-repertoire ranks of inferred template counts. Generation probabilities in a later analysis came from a VDJ recombination model fitted to out-of-frame rearrangements, and those results were checked against IGoR. In a later analysis, TCR-TCR, TCR-HLA and TCR-CMV co-occurrence was scored with hypergeometric tests, and a repertoire-size bias correction was applied to TCR pairs. In a later analysis, false discovery rates were estimated by permuting HLA or CMV assignments 20 times. In a later analysis, co-occurring TCRs were grouped with DBSCAN, and TCRdist sequence similarity was added when clustering was performed within HLA-allele-positive subsets. Repertoires with fewer than 30,000 or more than 120,000 public chains were left out of co-occurrence clustering, as were about five repertoires with anomalous nucleotide sharing. Sourced from immuneACCESS, this table was stored by TCRdb with only in-frame sequences that have V and J called. A share of the clones is absent; for the studies checked, an unresolved V gene accounts for under half, and the remainder has no known explanation. Clone size and V and J calls were adopted from that table, with D and trimming inferred from the DNA. This sample holds more than 85,000 clones; about 70% were observed only once. Clones ranked in the top ten supply 1.2% of the sample.

The record originates from a study of cytomegalovirus exposure and HLA in healthy donors (dated by TCRdb to about 2017). With regard to the full study: An earlier analysis of several hundred of the donors reported 276 Gb of sequence data and 95 million to 130 million unique TCR beta sequences obtained from some 170 million T cells. An early release covering 550 to 700 HLA-typed donors comprised about 290 gigabases of sequencing data and some 79 million unique TCR sequences. To decide whether each TCR beta V gene segment behaved as functional or pseudogenic, an earlier analysis of some 570 of the donors relied on high-throughput TCR beta sequencing. The study used immunosequencing to profile the T cell repertoires of several hundred subjects and linked those repertoires to cytomegalovirus serostatus. In the later analysis, no new phenotypic data were used to find candidate immune exposures; instead, reliance was placed on TCR beta sequences and their occurrence across donors. A separate validation cohort of over 95 different subjects was used in addition to the approximately 640-subject first cohort. About 5 DR-DQ haplotypes were handled as single units for association and clustering, since linkage in the cohort was strong. To predict cytomegalovirus infection status, the study combined high-throughput TCR immunosequencing, statistical association of individual TCRs with disease status, and machine learning. A later analysis re-analyzed previously published TCR beta repertoires from 666 donors and added high-resolution HLA genotyping to study TCR occurrence patterns. Donor age, sex, ethnicity and CMV serostatus were compiled alongside the repertoire data. All discovery cohort repertoires had been generated using a single sequencing platform. Class I and class II HLA loci were covered by the typing at four-digit resolution. A later genetic analysis took genome-wide SNP genotypes for about 55% of the 666 donors and used that subset as a discovery cohort. Across 300 to 500 genotyped donors of the cohort, an average of about 240,000 unique TCR beta nucleotide sequences per donor were sequenced, and approximately 17% of those sequences were non-productive. The genetic ancestry cluster associated with self-reported Caucasian donors included 65% to 90% of the approximately 430 genotyped donors. The study aimed to test whether cataloging public T cell receptors could reveal signatures of past pathogen exposure. The number of typed donors differed by locus: about 629-630 for A, B, C, DRB1 and DQB1; about 520 for DQA1; 606 for DPA1; and 400 to 480 for DPB1. General conclusions and limits of the study: According to a later analysis, most CMV-associated TCR beta chains appeared to be HLA-restricted, and the HLA associations seemed to be driven largely by CMV exposure. In a later analysis, about 17,000 TCR beta sequences were associated with specific HLA alleles at a false discovery rate of 0.05. The presence/absence analyses assumed that sequencing depth was roughly uniform across donors, and that assumption may not be true. The authors suggested that the approach could potentially be extended to other disease states and immunological phenotypes. Most TCR sequences were seen in very few donors, while some public TCRs were found in many individuals. In this cohort, only TCR beta chains were sequenced, and detectable features were limited by the absence of alpha or paired-chain data. Linkage disequilibrium might explain the correlated functional status among segregating V segments, but an unknown experimental factor could not be ruled out. A further reported finding was that TCR beta sequences accurately predicted the HLA-A and HLA-B alleles for most subjects in the first cohort. According to a later genetic analysis, donors in an Asian-associated ancestry cluster had fewer N-insertions in productive TCRs than the roughly 670-donor mean. The study listed 150 to 200 TCR beta chains as associated with cytomegalovirus. Strong co-occurrence of HLA alleles, especially DR and DQ, made assigning TCR associations to individual alleles difficult. According to a later analysis, parvovirus B19, influenza, CMV and Epstein-Barr virus appeared linked to several top co-occurrence clusters. A cluster of highly shared sequence variants was judged likely to represent a technical artifact of the sequencing pipeline. In a later analysis, HLA-associated TCR beta chains showed more clonal expansion and lower generation probabilities than non-associated chains that were equally common. In an earlier analysis of some 640 of the donors, most TCR beta V segments were observed in productive rearrangements about 87% or about 30% of the time, broadly matching IMGT annotations. Because some donors lacked HLA typing at each locus, the association tests relied only on the typed subset. Cytomegalovirus status was reported to be diagnosed by the classifier with high specificity and sensitivity in both the original and validation cohorts. Because counts were too low, about 18 rarely observed V segments, including chromosome 9 orphons, were left out of the earlier analysis of roughly 600 of the donors. In a later analysis, TCR association rates were found to vary across HLA loci, with the most associated TCRs seen for DRB1 alleles and the fewest for HLA-C alleles. The only immune exposure information available for the cohort was CMV serostatus. Some IMGT-functional V segments, including TRBV6-2 and TRBV6-3, could not be told apart with the 87-base-pair reads, so those segments were excluded. A later genetic analysis associated a missense DCLRE1C variant with V-gene and J-gene trimming of TCR beta chains, and an independent cohort replicated the association. A few of the identified cytomegalovirus-associated TCR beta chains were confirmed in vitro to be specific for cytomegalovirus antigens.

The cohort comprised some 730 healthy bone marrow donors. At the time of sampling, all cohort members were nominally healthy, though unrecorded immune exposures were likely present. The donor tested CMV seronegative and was one of the 352 seronegative cohort members. Each donor provided a peripheral blood sample, and peripheral blood mononuclear cells were used for TCR beta sequencing. Genomic DNA extraction from the blood cell samples was performed with the Qiagen DNeasy Blood Extraction Kit. Its CDR3 holds 11 amino acids, cysteine through phenylalanine. Only the CDR3 part of the read is kept: 33 bases, read in frame from the first base. The junction shows trimming of 6 bases on V and 5 bases on J, plus 5 bases between the germline ends. Per the germline V gene, KGHSH is the CDR1 and LQKENI is the CDR2.

The sample taken for sequencing was PBMCs. The sequence links TRBV18 to TRBJ2-1; the D gene is unclear. This TCR was recovered from a female donor in good health and CMV-seronegative. This receptor has the CDR3 CASSPNNEQFF. The nucleotides are TGTGCCAGCTCCCCCAACAATGAGCAGTTCTTC.